Given below is one T cell receptor beta chain in context. There is no known antigen for this receptor. The record has no base qualities; no much larger clone is one base away. The CDR3 regions of human TCRbeta chains were analyzed by immunosequencing. As for the authors' bioinformatics: Repertoire TCRs were matched against a reference library of SARS-CoV-2-specific TCRs generated with the MIRA antigen-specificity platform. Breadth meant the fraction of unique TCRs that were SARS-CoV-2-associated, whereas depth meant the fraction of total T cells that were SARS-CoV-2-associated. Using the MIRA data, each spike-specific TCR was mapped to the spike region that the TCR reacts to and placed in a CD4 or CD8 class. Log10-transformed breadth and depth values were compared by one-way ANOVA with Sidak's multiple comparisons tests. Held by TCRdb, this immuneACCESS table contains in-frame sequences only and omits some clones. Under half of the omission traces to an unresolved V gene where checked; the cause of the rest is unknown. V and J calls and clone size are as listed in that table; D and trimming were resolved from the DNA. Counted in this sample were some 250,000 clones; around 93% of them appeared once. The ten largest clones add up to 0.55% of the sample.

This sample is part of a study of T cell responses to AZD1222 COVID-19 vaccine (dated by TCRdb to the early 2020s). Regarding the complete study: A total of 233 trial participants underwent TCR sequencing, of whom about 200 had received two doses of AZD1222 and some 26 had received two doses of the MenACWY control vaccine. Trial participants were enrolled by age into 18-55, 56-69 and 70-plus year subgroups, with about 150, 28 and 57 TCR-sequenced participants respectively.

The CDR3 covers 13 residues, taking in both the cysteine and the phenylalanine. Here the CDR3 DNA is all that survives: 39 bases in frame from base 1. Trimming at the junction amounts to 2 bases on V and 6 bases on J, and the germline ends lie 7 bases apart. As encoded in the germline V gene, CDR1 is SNHLY while CDR2 is FYNNEI. The time point label corresponds to: about 28 days (+/-7) after the second vaccine dose. AZD1222 recipients given second doses at about 4 weeks or at about 12 weeks were pooled, since spike-specific TCR depth and breadth were not found to differ between the two schedules. The vaccinee samples were drawn from two UK trials, COV001 and COV002, one of which was a single-blind randomized controlled phase 2/3 trial testing AZD1222 (ChAdOx1 nCoV-19) in healthy adults. Trial participant PBMC samples were collected at day 0 and day 28 after the second dose for TCRbeta chain sequencing.

Study-wide conclusions, independent of this receptor: Reportedly, close to half of the unique spike-specific TCRs recognized epitopes lying outside the regions that are mutated in the B.1.351 and B.1.1.7 variants. After two AZD1222 doses, spike-specific TCR breadth and depth were significantly higher than at day 0 and than in MenACWY recipients. Conclusions about previously exposed vaccinees are limited, since just a handful of AZD1222 recipients were seropositive for SARS-CoV-2 at baseline. The 56-69-year group was small, and its depth increase did not reach significance, likely because of low power. Participants were mostly white British and included more females than males, and it was suggested by the authors that clonal diversity may have been underestimated. Because no day 14 peak-response samples were available, repertoires were characterized only after the peak T cell response. The vaccine-associated CD4 TCRs covered the entire spike protein, and the dominant responses fell in regions 160-218 and 743-854.

The clonotype was recovered from an adult who received the AZD1222 COVID-19 vaccine. The source was peripheral blood, collected 28 days after the second AZD1222 dose. Recombination connected TRBV2 to TRBJ2-2; no D segment can be confidently identified. The nucleotide sequence is given as TGTGCCAGCAGTGAAATTAATTCCGGGGAGCTGTTTTTT. The encoded protein is CASSEINSGELFF.